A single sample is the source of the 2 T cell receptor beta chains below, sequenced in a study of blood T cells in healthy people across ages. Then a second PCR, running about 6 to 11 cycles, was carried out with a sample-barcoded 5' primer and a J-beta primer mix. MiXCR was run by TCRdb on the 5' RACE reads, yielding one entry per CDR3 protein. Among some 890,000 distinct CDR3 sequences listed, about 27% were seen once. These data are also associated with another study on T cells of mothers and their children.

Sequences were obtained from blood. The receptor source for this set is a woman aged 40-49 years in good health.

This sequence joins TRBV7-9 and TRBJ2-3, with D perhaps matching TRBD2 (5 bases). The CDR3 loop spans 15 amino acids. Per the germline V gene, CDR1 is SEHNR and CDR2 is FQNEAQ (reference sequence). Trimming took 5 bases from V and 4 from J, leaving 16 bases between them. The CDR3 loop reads CASSLSGSVPDTQYF. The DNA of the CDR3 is TGTGCCAGCAGCCTTTCGGGGAGTGTACCAGATACGCAGTATTTT.

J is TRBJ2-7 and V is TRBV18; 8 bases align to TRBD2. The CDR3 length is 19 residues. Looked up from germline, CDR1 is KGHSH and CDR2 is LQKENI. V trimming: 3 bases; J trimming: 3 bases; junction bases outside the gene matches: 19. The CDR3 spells CASSPRAGASSGGRYEQYF. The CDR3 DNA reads TGTGCCAGCTCACCTCGAGCAGGGGCGTCCAGCGGGGGCCGCTACGAGCAGTACTTC.